The 7 T cell receptor beta chains reported below all come from one sample, sequenced in a study of blood T cell repertoires in COVID-19. TCRdb's table, derived via immunoSEQ multiplex PCR, lists solely in-frame clones and lacks some. The sample lists around 200,000 clones, approximately 86% seen once, with 1.3% in the top ten. The sequencing sample was made of peripheral blood. The origin of the receptors is a woman aged 30 to 39 with COVID-19, enrolled during active disease.

V and J are TRBV5-4 and TRBJ2-4, with D perhaps matching TRBD1 (6 bases). CDR3 size: 15 residues. Trimming cost V 3 bases and J 1 base, with 11 bases left between them. Germline V gene lookup returns CDR1 SGHNT and CDR2 YYREEE (reference sequence). The CDR3 spells CASSSMTGAKNIQYF. The CDR3 nucleotides are TGTGCCAGCAGCTCAATGACAGGCGCCAAAAACATTCAGTACTTC.

The chain uses TRBV9 and TRBJ2-5, with TRBD2 matching 7 bases. V trimming: 0 bases; J trimming: 0 bases; junction bases outside the gene matches: 5. Germline lookup yields CDR1 SGDLS and CDR2 YYNGEE. The length of the CDR3 is 16 residues. DNA of the CDR3: TGTGCCAGCAGCGTAGACGGGGCGGGAGACCAAGAGACCCAGTACTTC. This sequence encodes CASSVDGAGDQETQYF.

The chain uses TRBV19 and TRBJ2-3; 11 bases are shared with TRBD2. Per the germline V gene, CDR1 is LNHDA and CDR2 is SQIVND (reference sequence). V shed 8 bases, J shed 2 bases, and the junction held 3 bases outside the gene matches. The CDR3 length is 14 residues. The CDR3 coding sequence is TGTGCCAGTGGGGGACTAGCGGACACAGATACGCAGTATTTT. This sequence encodes CASGGLADTDTQYF.

The chain recombines TRBV5-4 with TRBJ2-3, with TRBD1 as a possible D gene (6 bases). The CDR3 runs 14 residues. CDR1 and CDR2 from the germline V gene are SGHNT and YYREEE (reference sequence). The V gene lost 1 base and the J gene lost 2 bases, with 8 bases spanning the gap. The CDR3 DNA reads TGTGCCAGCAGCTTGACAGGGTACACAGATACGCAGTATTTT. It is translated as CASSLTGYTDTQYF.

This rearrangement joins TRBV27 to TRBJ2-7; maybe TRBD1 (7 bases). Trimming stripped 6 bases from V and 2 bases from J, with 23 bases between. CDR1 is MNHEY and CDR2 is SMNVEV in the germline V gene (reference sequence). The CDR3 is made up of 17 amino acids. The CDR3 loop reads CASSPRGVGFAAYEQYF. The DNA of the CDR3 is TGTGCCAGCAGCCCCAGGGGGGTTGGGTTCGCGGCCTACGAGCAGTACTTC.

This chain uses TRBV4-3 with TRBJ1-2; TRBD1 matches at 8 bases. This CDR3 spans 14 amino acids. V gave up 0 bases and J gave up 6 bases; unmatched junction bases: 3. Germline CDR1 and CDR2: LGHNA and YSLEER. The CDR3: CASSQDAGGNGYTF. The CDR3 DNA is TGCGCCAGCAGCCAAGACGCAGGGGGCAATGGCTACACCTTC.

This clone was recorded many times. The chain carries TRBV19 and TRBJ1-1; unclear D gene. Per the germline V gene, CDR1 is LNHDA and CDR2 is SQIVND (reference sequence). The CDR3 length is 15 residues. The V and J ends lost 3 bases and 1 base respectively, with 12 bases between them. CDR3 protein: CASSILRLKNTEAFF. The CDR3 region has the DNA TGTGCCAGTAGTATTCTCCGACTGAAGAACACTGAAGCTTTCTTT.